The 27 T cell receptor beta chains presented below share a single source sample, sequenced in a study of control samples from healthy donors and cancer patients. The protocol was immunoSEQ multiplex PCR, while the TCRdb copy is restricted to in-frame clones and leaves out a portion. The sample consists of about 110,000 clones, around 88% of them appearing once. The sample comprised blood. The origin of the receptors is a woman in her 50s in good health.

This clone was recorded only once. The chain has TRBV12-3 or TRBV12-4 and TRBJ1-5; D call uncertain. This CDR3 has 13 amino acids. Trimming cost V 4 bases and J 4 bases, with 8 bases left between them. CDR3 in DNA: TGTGCCAGCAGTTCTGTTGGTAATCAGCCCCAGCATTTT. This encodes CASSSVGNQPQHF.

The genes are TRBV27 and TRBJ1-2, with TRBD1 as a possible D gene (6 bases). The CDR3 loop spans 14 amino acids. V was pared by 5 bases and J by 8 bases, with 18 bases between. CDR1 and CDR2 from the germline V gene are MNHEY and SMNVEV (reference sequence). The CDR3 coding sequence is TGTGCCAGCAGTCCATTAGGACAGCGGAGCGGCTACACCTTC. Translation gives CASSPLGQRSGYTF.

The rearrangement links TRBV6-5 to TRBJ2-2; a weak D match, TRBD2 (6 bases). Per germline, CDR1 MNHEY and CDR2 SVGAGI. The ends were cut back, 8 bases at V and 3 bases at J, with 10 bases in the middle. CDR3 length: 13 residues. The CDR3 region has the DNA TGTGCCAGCCCGCGGGGATACACCGGGGAGCTGTTTTTT. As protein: CASPRGYTGELFF.

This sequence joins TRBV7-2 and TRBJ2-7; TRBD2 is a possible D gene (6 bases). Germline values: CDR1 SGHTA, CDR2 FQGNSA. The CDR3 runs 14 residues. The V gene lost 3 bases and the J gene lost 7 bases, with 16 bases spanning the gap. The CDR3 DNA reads TGTGCCAGCAGCTTCGAACCACTAGCACGGGAGCAGTACGTC. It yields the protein CASSFEPLAREQYV.

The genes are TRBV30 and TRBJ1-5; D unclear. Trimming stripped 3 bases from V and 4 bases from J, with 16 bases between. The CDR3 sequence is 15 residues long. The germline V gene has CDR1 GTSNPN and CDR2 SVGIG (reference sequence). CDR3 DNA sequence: TGTGCCTGGAGCGCCCTCGGAGGAACTAATCAGCCCCAGCATTTT. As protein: CAWSALGGTNQPQHF.

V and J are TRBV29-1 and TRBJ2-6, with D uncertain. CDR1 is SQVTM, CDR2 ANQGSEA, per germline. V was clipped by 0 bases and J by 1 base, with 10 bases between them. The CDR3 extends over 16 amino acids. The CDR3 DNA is TGCAGCGTTGAAGATCTACAGTTTTCTGGGGCCAACGTCCTGACTTTC. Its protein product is CSVEDLQFSGANVLTF.

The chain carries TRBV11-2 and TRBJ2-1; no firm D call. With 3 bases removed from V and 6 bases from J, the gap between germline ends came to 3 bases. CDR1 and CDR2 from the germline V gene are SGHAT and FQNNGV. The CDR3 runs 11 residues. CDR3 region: CASSFRNEQFF. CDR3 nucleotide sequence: TGTGCCAGCAGCTTTCGCAATGAGCAGTTCTTC.

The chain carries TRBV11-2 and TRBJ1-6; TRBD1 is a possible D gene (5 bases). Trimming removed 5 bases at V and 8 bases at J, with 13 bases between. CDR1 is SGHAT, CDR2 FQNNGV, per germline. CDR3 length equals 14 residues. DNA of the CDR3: TGTGCCAGCAGCGGGGCCACGTGGGATTCACCCCTCCACTTT. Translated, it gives CASSGATWDSPLHF.

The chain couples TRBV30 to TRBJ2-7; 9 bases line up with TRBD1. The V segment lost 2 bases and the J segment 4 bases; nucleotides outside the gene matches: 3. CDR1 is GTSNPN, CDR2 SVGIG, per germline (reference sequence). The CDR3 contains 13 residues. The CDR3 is CAWSPGQGYEQYV. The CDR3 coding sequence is TGTGCCTGGAGTCCGGGACAGGGATACGAGCAGTACGTC.

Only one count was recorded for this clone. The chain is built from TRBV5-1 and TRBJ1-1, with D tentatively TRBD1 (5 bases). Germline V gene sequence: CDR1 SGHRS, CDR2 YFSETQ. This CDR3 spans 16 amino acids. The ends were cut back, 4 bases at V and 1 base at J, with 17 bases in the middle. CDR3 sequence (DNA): TGCGCCAGCAGCGGGAACTCGGGACTTACGAACACTGAAGCTTTCTTT. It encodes CASSGNSGLTNTEAFF. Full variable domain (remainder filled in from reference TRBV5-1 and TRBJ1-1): KAGVTQTPRYLIKTRGQQVTLSCSPISGHRSVSWYQQTPGQGLQFLFEYFSETQRNKGNFPGRFSGRQFSNSRSEMNVSTLELGDSALYLCASSGNSGLTNTEAFFGQGTRLTVV.

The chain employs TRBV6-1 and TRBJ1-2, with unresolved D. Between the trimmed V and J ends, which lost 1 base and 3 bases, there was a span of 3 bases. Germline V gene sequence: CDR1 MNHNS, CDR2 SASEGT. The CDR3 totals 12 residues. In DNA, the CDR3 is TGTGCCAGCAGTGAAGATGACTATGGCTACACCTTC. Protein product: CASSEDDYGYTF.

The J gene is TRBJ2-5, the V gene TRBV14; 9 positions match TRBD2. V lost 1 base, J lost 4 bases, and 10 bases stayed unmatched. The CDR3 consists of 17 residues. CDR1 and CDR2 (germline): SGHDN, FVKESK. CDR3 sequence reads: CASSQGSLSGGRETQYF. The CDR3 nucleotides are TGTGCCAGCAGCCAAGGAAGTCTGAGCGGGGGGCGAGAGACCCAGTACTTC.

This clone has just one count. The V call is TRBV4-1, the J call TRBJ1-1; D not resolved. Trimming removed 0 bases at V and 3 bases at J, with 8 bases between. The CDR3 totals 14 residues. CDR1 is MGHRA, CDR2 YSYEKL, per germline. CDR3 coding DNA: TGCGCCAGCAGCCAAGAGAGCCCACACACTGAAGCTTTCTTT. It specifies CASSQESPHTEAFF.

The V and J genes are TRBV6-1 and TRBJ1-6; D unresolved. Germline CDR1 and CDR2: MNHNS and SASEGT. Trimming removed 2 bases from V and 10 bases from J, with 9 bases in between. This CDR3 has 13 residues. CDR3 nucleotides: TGTGCCAGCAGTGAAAATCGCGACTCACCCCTCCACTTT. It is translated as CASSENRDSPLHF.

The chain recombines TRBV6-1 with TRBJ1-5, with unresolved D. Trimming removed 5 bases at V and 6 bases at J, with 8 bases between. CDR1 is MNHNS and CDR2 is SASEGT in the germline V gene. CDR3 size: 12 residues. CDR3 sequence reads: CASSSRSQPQHF. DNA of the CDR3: TGTGCCAGCAGTTCCCGAAGTCAGCCCCAGCATTTT.

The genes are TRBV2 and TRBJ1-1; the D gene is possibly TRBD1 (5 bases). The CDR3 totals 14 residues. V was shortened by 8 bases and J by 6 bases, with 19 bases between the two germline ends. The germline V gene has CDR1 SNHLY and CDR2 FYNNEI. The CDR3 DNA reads TGTGCCAGCTGGGAGGGGAGAGGGAGGGCTGAAGCTTTCTTT. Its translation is CASWEGRGRAEAFF.

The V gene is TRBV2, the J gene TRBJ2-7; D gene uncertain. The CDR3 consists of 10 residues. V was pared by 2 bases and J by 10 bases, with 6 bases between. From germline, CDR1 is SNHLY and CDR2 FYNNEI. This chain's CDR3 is CASSESLQYF. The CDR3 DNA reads TGTGCCAGCAGTGAATCCCTTCAGTACTTC.

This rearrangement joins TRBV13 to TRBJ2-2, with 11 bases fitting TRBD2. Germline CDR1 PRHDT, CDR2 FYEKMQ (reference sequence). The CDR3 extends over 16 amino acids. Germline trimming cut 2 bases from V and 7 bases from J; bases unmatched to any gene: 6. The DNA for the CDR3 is TGTGCCAGCAGCTTACCCACTAGCGGGAGCGGCGGGGAGCTGTTTTTT. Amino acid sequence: CASSLPTSGSGGELFF.

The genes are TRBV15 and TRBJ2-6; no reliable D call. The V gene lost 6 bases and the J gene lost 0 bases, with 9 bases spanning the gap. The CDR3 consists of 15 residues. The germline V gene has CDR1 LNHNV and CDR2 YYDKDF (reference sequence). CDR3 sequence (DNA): TGTGCCACCAGGGGGATTAGCTCTGGGGCCAACGTCCTGACTTTC. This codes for CATRGISSGANVLTF.

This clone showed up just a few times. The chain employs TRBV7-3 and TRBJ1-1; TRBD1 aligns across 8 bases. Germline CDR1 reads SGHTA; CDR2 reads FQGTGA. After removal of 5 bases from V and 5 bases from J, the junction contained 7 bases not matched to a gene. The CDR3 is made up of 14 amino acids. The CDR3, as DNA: TGTGCCAGCAGCGCCACAGGGGGTCGGACTGAAGCTTTCTTT. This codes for CASSATGGRTEAFF. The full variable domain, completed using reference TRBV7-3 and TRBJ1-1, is GAGVSQTPSNKVTEKGKYVELRCDPISGHTALYWYRQSLGQGPEFLIYFQGTGAADDSGLPNDRFFAVRPEGSVSTLKIQRTERGDSAVYLCASSATGGRTEAFFGQGTRLTVV.

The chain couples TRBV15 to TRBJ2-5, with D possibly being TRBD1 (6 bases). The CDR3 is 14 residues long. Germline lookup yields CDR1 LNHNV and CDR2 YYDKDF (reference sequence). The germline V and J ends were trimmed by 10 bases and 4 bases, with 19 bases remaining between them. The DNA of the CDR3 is TGTGCCATCAGACAAACAGGGAGTGGAGAGACCCAGTACTTC. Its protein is CAIRQTGSGETQYF.

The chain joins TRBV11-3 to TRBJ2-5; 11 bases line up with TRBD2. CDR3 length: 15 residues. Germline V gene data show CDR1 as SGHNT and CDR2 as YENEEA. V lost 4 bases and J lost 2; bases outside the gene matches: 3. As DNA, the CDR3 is TGTGCCAGCAGCTCGGGACTAGCGGAGCAAGAGACCCAGTACTTC. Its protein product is CASSSGLAEQETQYF. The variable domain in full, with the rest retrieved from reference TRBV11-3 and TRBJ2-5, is EAGVVQSPRYKIIEKKQPVAFWCNPISGHNTLYWYLQNLGQGPELLIRYENEEAVDDSQLPKDRFSAERLKGVDSTLKIQPAELGDSAVYLCASSSGLAEQETQYFGPGTRLLVL.

The CDR3 DNA is TGTGCCAGTAGTATACAGTGGAGCGGGAGCCCCGAGACCCAGTACTTC. Its translation: CASSIQWSGSPETQYF. The chain has TRBV19 and TRBJ2-5; 8 bases are shared with TRBD2. In germline, CDR1 is LNHDA, CDR2 SQIVND (reference sequence). With V trimmed by 2 bases and J by 5 bases, 10 bases remained unmatched. CDR3 size: 16 residues. Filled out from reference TRBV19 and TRBJ2-5, the complete variable domain reads DGGITQSPKYLFRKEGQNVTLSCEQNLNHDAMYWYRQDPGQGLRLIYYSQIVNDFQKGDIAEGYSVSREKKESFPLTVTSAQKNPTAFYLCASSIQWSGSPETQYFGPGTRLLVL.

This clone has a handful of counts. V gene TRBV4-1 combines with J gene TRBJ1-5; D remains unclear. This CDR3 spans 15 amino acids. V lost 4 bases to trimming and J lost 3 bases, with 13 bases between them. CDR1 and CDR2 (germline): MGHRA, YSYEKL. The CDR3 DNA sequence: TGCGCCAGCAGCCCGACAAAAAACTACAATCAGCCCCAGCATTTT. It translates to CASSPTKNYNQPQHF.

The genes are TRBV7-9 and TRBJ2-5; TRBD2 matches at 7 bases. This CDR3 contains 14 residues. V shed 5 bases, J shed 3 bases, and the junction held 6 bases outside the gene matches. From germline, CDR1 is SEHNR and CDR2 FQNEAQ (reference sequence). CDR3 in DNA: TGTGCCAGCAGCGGGCTAGCGGAAGAAGAGACCCAGTACTTC. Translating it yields CASSGLAEEETQYF. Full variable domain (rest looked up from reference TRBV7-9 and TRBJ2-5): DTGVSQNPRHKITKRGQNVTFRCDPISEHNRLYWYRQTLGQGPEFLTYFQNEAQLEKSRLLSDRFSAERPKGSFSTLEIQRTEQGDSAMYLCASSGLAEEETQYFGPGTRLLVL.

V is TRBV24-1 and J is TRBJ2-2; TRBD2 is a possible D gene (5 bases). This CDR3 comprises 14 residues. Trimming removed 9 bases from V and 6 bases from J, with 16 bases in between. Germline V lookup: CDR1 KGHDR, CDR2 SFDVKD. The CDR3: CATEGSRAAGELFF. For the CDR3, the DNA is TGTGCCACCGAGGGAAGTAGAGCGGCCGGGGAGCTGTTTTTT.

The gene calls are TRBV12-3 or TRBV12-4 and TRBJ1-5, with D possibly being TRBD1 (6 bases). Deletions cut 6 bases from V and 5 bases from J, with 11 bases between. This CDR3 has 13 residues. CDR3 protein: CASRYTGYQPQHF. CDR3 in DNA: TGTGCCAGCAGATACACAGGGTATCAGCCCCAGCATTTT.